The 18 T cell receptor beta chains listed next were all sequenced from one sample in a study of human T cells and chemical hapten exposure. Indicated time point: patch test 3, about 24 weeks after DPC sensitization. Treatment specified: therapeutic diphenylcyclopropenone sensitization with weekly scalp DPC. TCRdb fed the RACE reads into MiXCR, producing one record per CDR3 protein. The repertoire holds 100,000 to 120,000 distinct CDR3 sequences, with under 40% as singletons. Sample: whole blood, taken in connection with sensitization to the hapten diphenylcyclopropenone (DPC). The receptors stem from a middle-aged man with alopecia areata. Some clones in this sample may be carry-over from other donors' samples.

This chain links TRBV9 with TRBJ2-7; 10 bases align to TRBD2. V was clipped by 4 bases and J by 5 bases; unmatched bases: 12. The CDR3 is made up of 16 amino acids. CDR1 and CDR2 (germline): SGDLS, YYNGEE. The CDR3 sequence: CASSQTPTGTSDEQYV. CDR3 bases: TGTGCCAGCAGCCAAACACCGACCGGGACTAGCGACGAGCAGTACGTC.

This clonotype was picked up one time. The chain joins TRBV29-1 to TRBJ1-6; TRBD1 aligns across 8 bases. The CDR3 length is 13 residues. Trimming took 4 bases from V and 10 from J; bases not matched to a gene: 6. Per germline, CDR1 SQVTM and CDR2 ANQGSEA. The CDR3 here is CSVAVRGHSPLHF. In DNA, the CDR3 is TGCAGCGTTGCTGTCAGGGGGCACTCACCCCTCCACTTT.

This clonotype appeared a few times. CDR3 protein: CAWSILRQLDTGELFF. The CDR3 DNA reads TGTGCCTGGAGTATCCTGCGGCAGTTAGACACCGGGGAGCTGTTTTTT. V gene TRBV30 combines with J gene TRBJ2-2; D gene unclear. Germline V CDR1 and CDR2: GTSNPN, SVGIG (reference sequence). The V and J ends lost 2 bases and 3 bases respectively, with 16 bases between them. The CDR3 contains 16 residues.

The chain has TRBV10-3 and TRBJ2-3, with 9 bases matching TRBD2. The V segment lost 4 bases and the J segment 7 bases; nucleotides outside the gene matches: 9. Looked up from germline, CDR1 is ENHRY and CDR2 is SYGVKD. The length of the CDR3 is 15 residues. CDR3 DNA: TGTGCCATCAGTGCGTGGCTAGCGGGAATGAATACGCAGTATTTT. It specifies CAISAWLAGMNTQYF.

This clonotype was recorded a few times. The CDR3 bases are TGCAGTGCTAACTTTCCGGGTGATACGCAGTATTTT. It specifies CSANFPGDTQYF. The V call is TRBV20-1, the J call TRBJ2-3; D gene unclear. The CDR3 has 12 amino acids. In germline, CDR1 is DFQATT, CDR2 SNEGSKA (reference sequence). The V and J ends lost 4 bases and 6 bases respectively, with 11 bases between them.

The chain links TRBV7-6 to TRBJ2-3; a weak D match, TRBD1 (5 bases). Germline CDR1 SGHVS, CDR2 FNYEAQ. This CDR3 is 16 amino acids long. V was trimmed by 1 base and J by 1 base, leaving 12 bases between them. CDR3 coding DNA: TGTGCCAGCAGCTTAGGGGGCGCAATGGGCACAGATACGCAGTATTTT. It specifies CASSLGGAMGTDTQYF.

This clonotype was detected only a few times. This chain joins TRBV5-1 and TRBJ2-6; 7 bases are a match to TRBD1. In germline, CDR1 is SGHRS, CDR2 YFSETQ. This CDR3 comprises 19 residues. V shed 3 bases, J shed 2 bases, and the junction held 14 bases outside the gene matches. The CDR3 region has the DNA TGCGCCAGCAGCTCTGCACTGAATAAAACAGGGGCTGGGGCCAACGTCCTGACTTTC. This encodes CASSSALNKTGAGANVLTF.

This clonotype showed up just once. The rearrangement uses TRBV19 and TRBJ2-7, with TRBD2 matching over 7 bases. CDR3 length equals 14 residues. Germline V gives CDR1 LNHDA, CDR2 SQIVND (reference sequence). Germline trimming cut 2 bases from V and 0 bases from J; bases unmatched to any gene: 1. The CDR3 DNA sequence: TGTGCCAGTAGTATACAGCGGGACTCCTACGAGCAGTACTTC. Residues: CASSIQRDSYEQYF.

The V gene is TRBV12-3 or TRBV12-4, the J gene TRBJ2-7, with a tentative D call TRBD2 (6 bases). The V end lost 8 bases, the J end lost 4 bases, and 9 bases lay between the germline ends. The CDR3 has 11 amino acids. For the CDR3, the DNA is TGTGCCAGCCGTGGGGGGTACGAGCAGTACGTC. Translating it yields CASRGGYEQYV.

This chain links TRBV20-1 with TRBJ1-5; no clear D gene. This CDR3 spans 16 amino acids. Germline CDR1 is DFQATT and CDR2 is SNEGSKA (reference sequence). Trimming took 0 bases from V and 0 from J, leaving 12 bases between them. The CDR3, as DNA: TGCAGTGCTAGAGAAAAGGGCTCCTCTAGCAATCAGCCCCAGCATTTT. Protein product: CSAREKGSSSNQPQHF.

The CDR3 region is CASSLTARGYTF. The CDR3 DNA follows: TGTGCCAGCAGCTTGACTGCGAGGGGCTACACCTTC. The chain recombines TRBV7-9 with TRBJ1-2; D is unresolved. The V gene lost 3 bases and the J gene lost 8 bases, with 10 bases spanning the gap. The germline gives CDR1 SEHNR, CDR2 FQNEAQ (reference sequence). CDR3 length: 12 residues. Supplemented by reference TRBV7-9 and TRBJ1-2, the full variable domain reads DTGVSQNPRHKITKRGQNVTFRCDPISEHNRLYWYRQTLGQGPEFLTYFQNEAQLEKSRLLSDRFSAERPKGSFSTLEIQRTEQGDSAMYLCASSLTARGYTFGSGTRLTVV.

The table lists this clonotype with a few counts. The chain carries TRBV2 and TRBJ1-6; maybe TRBD1 (5 bases). This CDR3 is 16 amino acids long. The germline V and J ends were trimmed by 7 bases and 0 bases, with 13 bases remaining between them. Germline V gene lookup returns CDR1 SNHLY and CDR2 FYNNEI. The CDR3 coding sequence is TGTGCCAGCACTAGGGGCGGTCTCTCCTATAATTCACCCCTCCACTTT. This encodes CASTRGGLSYNSPLHF. The entire variable domain, with the rest obtained from reference TRBV2 and TRBJ1-6, is as follows: EPEVTQTPSHQVTQMGQEVILRCVPISNHLYFYWYRQILGQKVEFLVSFYNNEISEKSEIFDDQFSVERPDGSNFTLKIRSTKLEDSAMYFCASTRGGLSYNSPLHFGNGTRLTVT.

The CDR3 spells CASSFKAGARDTQYF. CDR3 sequence (DNA): TGTGCCAGCAGCTTTAAAGCCGGAGCGCGAGATACGCAGTATTTT. The chain joins TRBV7-3 to TRBJ2-3; D is undetermined. V lost 3 bases to trimming and J lost 5 bases, with 15 bases between them. There are 15 residues in the CDR3. Germline lookup yields CDR1 SGHTA and CDR2 FQGTGA.

The rearrangement joins TRBV10-3 to TRBJ2-5, with D possibly TRBD2 on 6 matching bases. CDR1 and CDR2 (germline): ENHRY, SYGVKD. V was trimmed by 3 bases and J by 3 bases, leaving 11 bases between them. The CDR3 covers 14 residues. The DNA for the CDR3 is TGTGCCATCAGTGAATCACTAGCCGAAGAGACCCAGTACTTC. Translation gives CAISESLAEETQYF.

This chain's CDR3 is CASSSLTVTGPGNEQFF. The CDR3 DNA reads TGTGCCAGCAGTTCCCTGACTGTGACTGGCCCGGGGAATGAGCAGTTCTTC. This chain joins TRBV6-2 or TRBV6-3 and TRBJ2-1, with a possible D match to TRBD2 (5 bases). Between the trimmed V and J ends, which lost 4 bases and 7 bases, there was a span of 23 bases. Germline V gene lookup returns CDR1 MNHEY and CDR2 SVGEGT. This CDR3 is 17 amino acids long.

The chain is built from TRBV7-9 and TRBJ1-2; TRBD1 matches at 9 bases. The CDR3 has 14 residues. The V gene end was trimmed by 4 bases and the J gene end by 6 bases; junction bases not matched to a gene: 6. Germline lookup yields CDR1 SEHNR and CDR2 FQNEAQ (reference sequence). CDR3 coding DNA: TGTGCCAGCAGCTGGGGACAGGGTCACGATGGCTACACCTTC. The encoded protein is CASSWGQGHDGYTF.

The chain links TRBV6-4 to TRBJ2-3; either TRBD1 or TRBD2 may fit D (5 bases each). Germline CDR1 is MRHNA and CDR2 is SNTAGT. V lost 6 bases, J lost 0 bases, and 13 bases lay in between. The CDR3 is 15 amino acids. The CDR3 nucleotides are TGTGCCAGCAGCCTAGCAGGGAAAAGCACAGATACGCAGTATTTT. It yields the protein CASSLAGKSTDTQYF.

The CDR3 coding sequence is TGCAGTGCTTCCCACCAGAGCTCCTACGAGCAGTACGTC. Protein product: CSASHQSSYEQYV. This chain connects TRBV20-1 to TRBJ2-7; D is unclear. CDR3 length: 13 amino acids. Trimming took 5 bases from V and 0 from J, leaving 11 bases between them. CDR1 is DFQATT, CDR2 SNEGSKA, per germline (reference sequence).